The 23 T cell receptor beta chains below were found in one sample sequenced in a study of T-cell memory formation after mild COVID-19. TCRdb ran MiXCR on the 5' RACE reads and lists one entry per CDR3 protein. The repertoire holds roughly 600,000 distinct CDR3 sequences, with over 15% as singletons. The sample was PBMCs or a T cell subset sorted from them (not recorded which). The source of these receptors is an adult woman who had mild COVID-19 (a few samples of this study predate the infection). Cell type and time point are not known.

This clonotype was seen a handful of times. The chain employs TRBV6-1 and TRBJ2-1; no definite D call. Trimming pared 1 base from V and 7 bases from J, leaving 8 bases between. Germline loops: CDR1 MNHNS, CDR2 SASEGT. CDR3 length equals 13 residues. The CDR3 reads CASSEVSPNEQFF. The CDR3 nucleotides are TGTGCCAGCAGTGAAGTTAGTCCGAATGAGCAGTTCTTC.

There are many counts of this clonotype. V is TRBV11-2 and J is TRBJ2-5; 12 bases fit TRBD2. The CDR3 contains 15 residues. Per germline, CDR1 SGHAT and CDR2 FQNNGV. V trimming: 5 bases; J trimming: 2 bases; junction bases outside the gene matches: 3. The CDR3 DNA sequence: TGTGCCAGCAGCCTAGGACTAGCGGGACAAGAGACCCAGTACTTC. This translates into CASSLGLAGQETQYF.

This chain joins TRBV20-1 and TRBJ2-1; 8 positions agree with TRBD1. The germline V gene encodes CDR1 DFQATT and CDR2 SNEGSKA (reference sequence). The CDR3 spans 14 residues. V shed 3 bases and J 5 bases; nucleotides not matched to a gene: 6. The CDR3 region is CSARADREDNEQFF. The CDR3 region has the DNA TGCAGTGCTAGGGCGGACAGGGAGGACAATGAGCAGTTCTTC.

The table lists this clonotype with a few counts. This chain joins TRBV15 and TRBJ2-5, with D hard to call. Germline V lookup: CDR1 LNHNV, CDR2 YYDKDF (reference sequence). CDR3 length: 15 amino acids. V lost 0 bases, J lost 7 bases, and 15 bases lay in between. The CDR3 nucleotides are TGTGCCACCAGCAGAGAAGTAGGCCCCGAAACGACCCAGTACTTC. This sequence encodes CATSREVGPETTQYF.

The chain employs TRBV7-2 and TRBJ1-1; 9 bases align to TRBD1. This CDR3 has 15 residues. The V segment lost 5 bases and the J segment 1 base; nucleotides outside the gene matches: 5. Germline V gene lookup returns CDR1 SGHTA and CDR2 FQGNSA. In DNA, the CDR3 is TGTGCCAGCAGCCGCACAGGGGGCTGGAACACTGAAGCTTTCTTT. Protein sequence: CASSRTGGWNTEAFF.

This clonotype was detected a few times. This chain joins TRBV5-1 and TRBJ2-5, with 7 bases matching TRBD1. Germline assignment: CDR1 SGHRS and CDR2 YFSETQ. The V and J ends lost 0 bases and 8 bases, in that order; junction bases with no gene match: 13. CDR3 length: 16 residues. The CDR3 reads CASSLAGTDITRTQYF. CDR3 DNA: TGCGCCAGCAGCTTGGCCGGGACAGACATCACTAGAACCCAGTACTTC. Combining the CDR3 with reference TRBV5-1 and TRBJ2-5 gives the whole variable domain KAGVTQTPRYLIKTRGQQVTLSCSPISGHRSVSWYQQTPGQGLQFLFEYFSETQRNKGNFPGRFSGRQFSNSRSEMNVSTLELGDSALYLCASSLAGTDITRTQYFGPGTRLLVL.

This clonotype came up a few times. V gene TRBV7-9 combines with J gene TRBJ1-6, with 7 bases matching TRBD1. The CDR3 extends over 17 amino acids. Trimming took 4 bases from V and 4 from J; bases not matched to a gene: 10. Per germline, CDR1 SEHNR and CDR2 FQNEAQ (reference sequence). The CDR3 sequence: CASSSWRNRGYNSPLHF. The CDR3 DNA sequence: TGTGCCAGCAGCTCCTGGAGGAACAGGGGTTATAATTCACCCCTCCACTTT. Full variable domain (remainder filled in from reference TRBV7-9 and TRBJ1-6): DTGVSQNPRHKITKRGQNVTFRCDPISEHNRLYWYRQTLGQGPEFLTYFQNEAQLEKSRLLSDRFSAERPKGSFSTLEIQRTEQGDSAMYLCASSSWRNRGYNSPLHFGNGTRLTVT.

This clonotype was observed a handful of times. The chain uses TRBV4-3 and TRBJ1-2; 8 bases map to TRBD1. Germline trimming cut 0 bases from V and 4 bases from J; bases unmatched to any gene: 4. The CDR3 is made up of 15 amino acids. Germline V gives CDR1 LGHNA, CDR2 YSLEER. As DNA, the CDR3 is TGCGCCAGCAGCCAAGATCCAGGGGGCACCTATGGCTACACCTTC. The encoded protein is CASSQDPGGTYGYTF.

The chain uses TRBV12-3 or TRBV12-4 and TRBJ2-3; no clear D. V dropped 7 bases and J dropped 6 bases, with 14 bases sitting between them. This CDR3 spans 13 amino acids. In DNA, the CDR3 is TGTGCCAGCACCGTACGGGTCGCGGATACGCAGTATTTT. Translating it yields CASTVRVADTQYF.

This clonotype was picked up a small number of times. As DNA, the CDR3 is TGCGCCAGCAGCGACACCAAGGGCCTGGGTTACACAGATACGCAGTATTTT. This gives the protein CASSDTKGLGYTDTQYF. The V call is TRBV4-1, the J call TRBJ2-3; the D is unclear. The V end was cut by 5 bases, the J end by 2 bases, with 20 bases between. CDR3 length: 17 residues. Germline V gives CDR1 MGHRA, CDR2 YSYEKL.

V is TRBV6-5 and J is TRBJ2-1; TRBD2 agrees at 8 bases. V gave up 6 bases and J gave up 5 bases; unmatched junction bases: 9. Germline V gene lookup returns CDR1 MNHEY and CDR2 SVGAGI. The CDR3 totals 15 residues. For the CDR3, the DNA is TGTGCCAGCAGGCTCCGGGAGGGAGAAAACAATGAGCAGTTCTTC. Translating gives CASRLREGENNEQFF.

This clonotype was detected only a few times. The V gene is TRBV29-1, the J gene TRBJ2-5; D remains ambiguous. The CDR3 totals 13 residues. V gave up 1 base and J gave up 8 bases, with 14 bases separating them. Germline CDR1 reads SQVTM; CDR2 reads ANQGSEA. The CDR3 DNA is TGCAGCGTTGAAGTTGGCCCTGGCCTTACCCAGTACTTC. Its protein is CSVEVGPGLTQYF.

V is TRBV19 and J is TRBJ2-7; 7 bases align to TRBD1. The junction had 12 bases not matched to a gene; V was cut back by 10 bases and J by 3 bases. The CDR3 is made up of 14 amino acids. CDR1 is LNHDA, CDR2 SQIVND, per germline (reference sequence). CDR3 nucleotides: TGTGCCACCGAAGATGGGACAGCCAACTACGAGCAGTACTTC. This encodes CATEDGTANYEQYF. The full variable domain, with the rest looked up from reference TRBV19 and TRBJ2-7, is DGGITQSPKYLFRKEGQNVTLSCEQNLNHDAMYWYRQDPGQGLRLIYYSQIVNDFQKGDIAEGYSVSREKKESFPLTVTSAQKNPTAFYLCATEDGTANYEQYFGPGTRLTVT.

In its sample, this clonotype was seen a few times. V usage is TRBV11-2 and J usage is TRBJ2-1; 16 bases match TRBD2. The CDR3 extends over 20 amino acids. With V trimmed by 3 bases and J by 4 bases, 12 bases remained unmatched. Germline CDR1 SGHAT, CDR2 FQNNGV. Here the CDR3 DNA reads TGTGCCAGCAGCTTGGGGACTAGCGGGAGGGCCGGTCCTTTGTACAATGAGCAGTTCTTC. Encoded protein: CASSLGTSGRAGPLYNEQFF.

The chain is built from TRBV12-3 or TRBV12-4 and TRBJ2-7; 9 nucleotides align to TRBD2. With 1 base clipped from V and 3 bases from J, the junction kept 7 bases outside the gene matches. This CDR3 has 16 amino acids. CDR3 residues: CASSLVLAGTYYEQYF. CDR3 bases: TGTGCCAGCAGTTTAGTACTAGCGGGTACCTACTACGAGCAGTACTTC.

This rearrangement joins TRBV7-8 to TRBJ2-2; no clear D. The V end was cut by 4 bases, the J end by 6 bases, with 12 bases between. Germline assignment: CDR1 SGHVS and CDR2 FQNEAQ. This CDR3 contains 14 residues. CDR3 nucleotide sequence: TGTGCCAGCAGCTCGCTAGGAATACCCGGGGAGCTGTTTTTT. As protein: CASSSLGIPGELFF.

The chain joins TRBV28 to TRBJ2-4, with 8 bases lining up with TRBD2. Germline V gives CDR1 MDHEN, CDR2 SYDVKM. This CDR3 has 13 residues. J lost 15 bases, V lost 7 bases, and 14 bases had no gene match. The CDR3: CASMPPGLGELYF. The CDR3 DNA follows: TGTGCCAGCATGCCTCCGGGACTAGGGGAGTTGTACTTC. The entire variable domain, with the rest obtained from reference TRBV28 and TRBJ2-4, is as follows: DVKVTQSSRYLVKRTGEKVFLECVQDMDHENMFWYRQDPGLGLRLIYFSYDVKMKEKGDIPEGYSVSREKKERFSLILESASTNQTSMYLCASMPPGLGELYFGAGTRLSVL.

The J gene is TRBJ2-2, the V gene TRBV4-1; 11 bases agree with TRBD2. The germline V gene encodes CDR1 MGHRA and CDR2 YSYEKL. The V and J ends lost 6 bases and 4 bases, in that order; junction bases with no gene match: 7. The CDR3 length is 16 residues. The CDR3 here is CASSLIAGGPTGELFF. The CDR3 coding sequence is TGCGCCAGCAGTCTAATAGCGGGGGGGCCCACCGGGGAGCTGTTTTTT.

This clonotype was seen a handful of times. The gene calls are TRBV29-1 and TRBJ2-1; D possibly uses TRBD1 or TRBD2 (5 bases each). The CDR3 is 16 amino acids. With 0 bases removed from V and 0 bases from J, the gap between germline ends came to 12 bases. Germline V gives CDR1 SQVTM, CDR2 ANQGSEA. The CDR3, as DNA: TGCAGCGTTGAAGATCAAGAGGGGAGCTCCTACAATGAGCAGTTCTTC. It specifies CSVEDQEGSSYNEQFF.

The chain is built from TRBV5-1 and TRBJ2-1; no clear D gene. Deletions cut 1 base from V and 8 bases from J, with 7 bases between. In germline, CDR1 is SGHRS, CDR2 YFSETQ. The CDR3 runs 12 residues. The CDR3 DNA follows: TGCGCCAGCAGCTTGAACGTGCATGAGCAGTTCTTC. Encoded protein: CASSLNVHEQFF.

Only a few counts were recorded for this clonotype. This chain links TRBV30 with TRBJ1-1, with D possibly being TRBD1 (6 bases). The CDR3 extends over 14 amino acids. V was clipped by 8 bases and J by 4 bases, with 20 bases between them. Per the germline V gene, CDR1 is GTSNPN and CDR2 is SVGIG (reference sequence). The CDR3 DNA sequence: TGTGCCCGATACCGAATGGGGGGGCGCACTGAAGCTTTCTTT. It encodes CARYRMGGRTEAFF.

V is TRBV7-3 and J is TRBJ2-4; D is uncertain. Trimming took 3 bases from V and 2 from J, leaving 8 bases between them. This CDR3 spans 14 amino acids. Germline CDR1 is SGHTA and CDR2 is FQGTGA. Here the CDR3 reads CASSFFQPKNIQYF. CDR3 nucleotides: TGTGCCAGCAGCTTCTTTCAGCCCAAAAACATTCAGTACTTC. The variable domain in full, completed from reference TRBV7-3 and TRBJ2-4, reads GAGVSQTPSNKVTEKGKYVELRCDPISGHTALYWYRQSLGQGPEFLIYFQGTGAADDSGLPNDRFFAVRPEGSVSTLKIQRTERGDSAVYLCASSFFQPKNIQYFGAGTRLSVL.

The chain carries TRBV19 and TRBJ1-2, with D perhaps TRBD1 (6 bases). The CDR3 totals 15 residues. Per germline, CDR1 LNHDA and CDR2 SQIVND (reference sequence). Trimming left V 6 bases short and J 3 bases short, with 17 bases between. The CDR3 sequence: CASSPIGGGDYGYTF. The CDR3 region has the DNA TGTGCCAGTAGCCCTATCGGGGGCGGGGACTATGGCTACACCTTC.